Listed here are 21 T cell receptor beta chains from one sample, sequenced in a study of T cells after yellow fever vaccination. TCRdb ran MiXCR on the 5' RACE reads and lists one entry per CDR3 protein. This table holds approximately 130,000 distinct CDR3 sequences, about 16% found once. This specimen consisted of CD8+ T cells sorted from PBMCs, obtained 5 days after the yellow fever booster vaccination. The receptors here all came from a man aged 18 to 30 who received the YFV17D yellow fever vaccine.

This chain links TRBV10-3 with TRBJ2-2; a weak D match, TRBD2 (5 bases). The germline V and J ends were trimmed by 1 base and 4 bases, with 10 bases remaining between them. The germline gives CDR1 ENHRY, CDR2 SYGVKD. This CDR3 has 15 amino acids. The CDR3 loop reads CAISEWGEGTGELFF. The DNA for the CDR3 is TGTGCCATCAGTGAGTGGGGAGAAGGCACCGGGGAGCTGTTTTTT.

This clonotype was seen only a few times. The CDR3 reads CASSSPEAGRLETQYF. DNA for the CDR3: TGTGCCAGCAGCTCTCCCGAGGCGGGGAGGTTAGAGACCCAGTACTTC. J is TRBJ2-5 and V is TRBV7-9; D is perhaps TRBD2 (6 bases). CDR3 length equals 16 residues. V was clipped by 4 bases and J by 4 bases, with 19 bases between them. The germline gives CDR1 SEHNR, CDR2 FQNEAQ (reference sequence).

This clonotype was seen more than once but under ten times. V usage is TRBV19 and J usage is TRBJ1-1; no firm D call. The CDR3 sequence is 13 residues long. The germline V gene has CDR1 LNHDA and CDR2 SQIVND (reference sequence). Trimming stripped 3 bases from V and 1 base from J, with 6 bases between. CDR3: CASSISANTEAFF. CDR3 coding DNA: TGTGCCAGTAGTATTTCGGCGAACACTGAAGCTTTCTTT. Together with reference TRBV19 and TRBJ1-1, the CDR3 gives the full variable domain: DGGITQSPKYLFRKEGQNVTLSCEQNLNHDAMYWYRQDPGQGLRLIYYSQIVNDFQKGDIAEGYSVSREKKESFPLTVTSAQKNPTAFYLCASSISANTEAFFGQGTRLTVV.

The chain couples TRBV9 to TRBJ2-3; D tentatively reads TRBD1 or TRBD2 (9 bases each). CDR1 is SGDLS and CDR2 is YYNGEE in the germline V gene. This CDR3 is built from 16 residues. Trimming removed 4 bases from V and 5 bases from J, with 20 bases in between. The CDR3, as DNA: TGTGCCAGCAGCCCTAGCGGGACAGGGAAAAGAGATACGCAGTATTTT. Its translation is CASSPSGTGKRDTQYF.

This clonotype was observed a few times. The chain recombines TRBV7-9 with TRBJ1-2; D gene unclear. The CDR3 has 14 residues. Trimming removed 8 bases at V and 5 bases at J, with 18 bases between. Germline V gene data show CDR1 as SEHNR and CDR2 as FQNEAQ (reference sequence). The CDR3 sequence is CASERAPTEYGYTF. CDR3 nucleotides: TGTGCCAGCGAAAGGGCCCCAACTGAATATGGCTACACCTTC.

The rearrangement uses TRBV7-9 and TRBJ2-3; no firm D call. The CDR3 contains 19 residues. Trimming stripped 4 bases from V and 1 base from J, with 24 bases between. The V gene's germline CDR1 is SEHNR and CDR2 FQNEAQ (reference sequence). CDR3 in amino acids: CASSCLNRPDRDCTDTQYF. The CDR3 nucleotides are TGTGCCAGCAGCTGCCTTAACCGCCCGGACCGAGACTGCACAGATACGCAGTATTTT.

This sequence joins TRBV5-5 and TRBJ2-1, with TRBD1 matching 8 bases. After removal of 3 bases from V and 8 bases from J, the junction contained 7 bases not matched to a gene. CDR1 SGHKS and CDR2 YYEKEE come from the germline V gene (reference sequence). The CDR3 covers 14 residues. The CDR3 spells CASSYTGGFDEQFF. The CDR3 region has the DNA TGTGCCAGCAGCTATACAGGGGGGTTCGATGAGCAGTTCTTC.

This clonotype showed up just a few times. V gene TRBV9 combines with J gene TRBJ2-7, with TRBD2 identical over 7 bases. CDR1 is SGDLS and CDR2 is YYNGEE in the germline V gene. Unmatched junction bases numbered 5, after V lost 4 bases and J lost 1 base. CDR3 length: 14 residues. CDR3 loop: CASSPAGGSYEQYF. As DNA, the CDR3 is TGTGCCAGCAGCCCGGCCGGGGGGTCCTACGAGCAGTACTTC.

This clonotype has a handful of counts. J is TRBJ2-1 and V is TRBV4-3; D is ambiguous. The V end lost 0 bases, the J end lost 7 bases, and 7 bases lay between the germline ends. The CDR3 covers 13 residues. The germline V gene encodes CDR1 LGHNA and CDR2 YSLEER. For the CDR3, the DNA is TGCGCCAGCAGCCAAGACTGGCAAAATGAGCAGTTCTTC. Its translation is CASSQDWQNEQFF.

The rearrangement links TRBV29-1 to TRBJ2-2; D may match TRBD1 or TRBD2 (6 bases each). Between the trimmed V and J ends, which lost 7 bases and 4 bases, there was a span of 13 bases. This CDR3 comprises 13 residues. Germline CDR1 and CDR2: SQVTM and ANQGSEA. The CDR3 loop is CSGGAGGTGELFF. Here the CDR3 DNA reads TGCAGCGGGGGGGCTGGAGGCACCGGGGAGCTGTTTTTT.

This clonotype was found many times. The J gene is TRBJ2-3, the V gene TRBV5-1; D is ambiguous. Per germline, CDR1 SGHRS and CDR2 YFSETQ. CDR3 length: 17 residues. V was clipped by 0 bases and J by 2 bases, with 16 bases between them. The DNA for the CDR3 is TGCGCCAGCAGCTTGGGGCTTGCGCCTGTCCTCACAGATACGCAGTATTTT. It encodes CASSLGLAPVLTDTQYF.

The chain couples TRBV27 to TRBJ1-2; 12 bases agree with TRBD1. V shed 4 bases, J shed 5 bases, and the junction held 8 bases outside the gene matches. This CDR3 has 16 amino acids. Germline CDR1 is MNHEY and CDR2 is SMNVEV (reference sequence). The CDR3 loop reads CASSSPGQGAEYGYTF. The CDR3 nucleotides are TGTGCCAGCAGTTCCCCGGGACAGGGGGCTGAATATGGCTACACCTTC.

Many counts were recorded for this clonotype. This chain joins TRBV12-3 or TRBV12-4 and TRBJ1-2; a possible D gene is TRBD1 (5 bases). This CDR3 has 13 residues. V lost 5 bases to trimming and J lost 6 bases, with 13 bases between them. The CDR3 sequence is CASSPPLGDGYTF. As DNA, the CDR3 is TGTGCCAGCAGTCCACCCTTAGGGGATGGCTACACCTTC.

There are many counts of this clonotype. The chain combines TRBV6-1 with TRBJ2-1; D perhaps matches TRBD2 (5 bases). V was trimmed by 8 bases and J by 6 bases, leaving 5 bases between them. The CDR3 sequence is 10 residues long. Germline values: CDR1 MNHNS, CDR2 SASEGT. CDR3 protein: CASRGNEQFF. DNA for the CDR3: TGTGCCAGCCGGGGCAATGAGCAGTTCTTC.

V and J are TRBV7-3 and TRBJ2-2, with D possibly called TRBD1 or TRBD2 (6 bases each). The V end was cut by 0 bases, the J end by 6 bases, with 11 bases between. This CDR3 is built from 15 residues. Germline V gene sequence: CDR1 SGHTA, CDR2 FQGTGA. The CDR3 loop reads CASSLTAGHAGELFF. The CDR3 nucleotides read TGTGCCAGCAGCTTAACGGCGGGACATGCCGGGGAGCTGTTTTTT.

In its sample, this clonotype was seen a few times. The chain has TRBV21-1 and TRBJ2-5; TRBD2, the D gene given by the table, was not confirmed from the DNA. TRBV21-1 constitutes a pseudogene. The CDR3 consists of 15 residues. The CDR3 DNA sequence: TGTGCCAGCAGCAAAGAGGGACTAGCCCAGGGGACCCAGTACTTC. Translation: CASSKEGLAQGTQYF.

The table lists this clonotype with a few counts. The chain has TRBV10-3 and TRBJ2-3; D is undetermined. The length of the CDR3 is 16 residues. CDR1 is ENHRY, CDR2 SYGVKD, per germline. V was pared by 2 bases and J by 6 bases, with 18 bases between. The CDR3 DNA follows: TGTGCCATCAGTGAGCCAGCCATGGATAACGCCGATACGCAGTATTTT. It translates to CAISEPAMDNADTQYF.

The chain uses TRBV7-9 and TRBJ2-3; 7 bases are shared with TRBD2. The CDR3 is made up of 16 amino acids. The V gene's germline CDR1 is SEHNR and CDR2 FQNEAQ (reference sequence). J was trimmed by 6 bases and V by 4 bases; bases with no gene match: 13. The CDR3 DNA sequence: TGTGCCAGCAGCTCGGCGGCTAGCGGACTGTTGGATACGCAGTATTTT. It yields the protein CASSSAASGLLDTQYF.

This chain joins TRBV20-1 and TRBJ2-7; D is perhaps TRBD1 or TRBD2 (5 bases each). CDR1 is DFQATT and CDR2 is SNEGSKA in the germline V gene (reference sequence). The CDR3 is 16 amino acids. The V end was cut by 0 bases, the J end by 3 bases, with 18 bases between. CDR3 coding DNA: TGCAGTGCTAGAGACGTCGGGGCCACACAGATCTACGAGCAGTACGTC. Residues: CSARDVGATQIYEQYV.

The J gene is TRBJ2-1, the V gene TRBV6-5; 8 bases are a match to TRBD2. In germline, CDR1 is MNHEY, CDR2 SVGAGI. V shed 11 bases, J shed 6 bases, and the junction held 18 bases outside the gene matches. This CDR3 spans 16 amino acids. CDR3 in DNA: TGTGCCTGCCGGATCAGCGGGGGTTTGAGCGGCAATGAGCAGTTCTTC. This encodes CACRISGGLSGNEQFF.

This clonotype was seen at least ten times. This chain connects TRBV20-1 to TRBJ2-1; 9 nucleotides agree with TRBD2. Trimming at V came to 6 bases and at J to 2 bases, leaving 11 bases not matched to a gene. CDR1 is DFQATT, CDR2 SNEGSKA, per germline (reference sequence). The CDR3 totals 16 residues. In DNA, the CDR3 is TGCAGTGCCCAAGGACGGCGGGGGGGTCCCTACAATGAGCAGTTCTTC. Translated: CSAQGRRGGPYNEQFF.